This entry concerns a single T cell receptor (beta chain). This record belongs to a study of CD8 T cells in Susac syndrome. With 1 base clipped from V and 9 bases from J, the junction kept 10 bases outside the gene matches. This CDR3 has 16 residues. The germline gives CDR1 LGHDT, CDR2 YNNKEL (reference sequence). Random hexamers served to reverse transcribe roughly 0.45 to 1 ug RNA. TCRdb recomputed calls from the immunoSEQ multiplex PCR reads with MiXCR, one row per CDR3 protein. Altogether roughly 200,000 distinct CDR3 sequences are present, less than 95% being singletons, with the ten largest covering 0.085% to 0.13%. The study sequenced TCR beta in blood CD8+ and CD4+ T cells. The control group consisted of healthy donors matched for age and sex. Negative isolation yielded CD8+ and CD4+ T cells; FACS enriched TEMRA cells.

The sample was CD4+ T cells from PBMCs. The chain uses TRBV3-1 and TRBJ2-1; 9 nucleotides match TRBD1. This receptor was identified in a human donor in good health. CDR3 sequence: CASSQGLTGGRGEQFF. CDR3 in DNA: TGTGCCAGCAGCCAAGGGTTGACAGGGGGTAGGGGTGAGCAGTTCTTC.